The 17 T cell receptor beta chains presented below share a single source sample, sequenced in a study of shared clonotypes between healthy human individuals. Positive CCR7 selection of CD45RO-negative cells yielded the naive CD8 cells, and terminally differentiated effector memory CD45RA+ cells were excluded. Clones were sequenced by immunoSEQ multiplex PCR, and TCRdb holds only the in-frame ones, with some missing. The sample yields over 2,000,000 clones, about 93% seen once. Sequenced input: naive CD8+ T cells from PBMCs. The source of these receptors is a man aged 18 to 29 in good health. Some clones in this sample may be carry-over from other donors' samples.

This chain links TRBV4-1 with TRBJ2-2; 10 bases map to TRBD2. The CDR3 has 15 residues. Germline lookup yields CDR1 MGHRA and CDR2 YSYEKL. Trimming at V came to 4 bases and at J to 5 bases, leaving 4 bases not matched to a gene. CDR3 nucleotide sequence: TGCGCCAGCAGCCCCAAACTAGCGGGAACCGGGGAGCTGTTTTTT. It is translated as CASSPKLAGTGELFF.

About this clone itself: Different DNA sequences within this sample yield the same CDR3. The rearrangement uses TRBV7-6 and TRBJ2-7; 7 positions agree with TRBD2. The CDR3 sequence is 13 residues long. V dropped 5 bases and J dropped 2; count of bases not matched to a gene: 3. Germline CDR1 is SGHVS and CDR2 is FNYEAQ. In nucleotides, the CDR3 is TGTGCCAGCAGCCCTAGCGGAACCTACGAGCAGTACTTC. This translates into CASSPSGTYEQYF.

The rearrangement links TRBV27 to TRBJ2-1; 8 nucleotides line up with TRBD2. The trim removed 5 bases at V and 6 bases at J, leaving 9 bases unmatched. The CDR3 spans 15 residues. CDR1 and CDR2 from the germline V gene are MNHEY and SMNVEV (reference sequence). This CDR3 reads CASSPRAGVFNEQFF. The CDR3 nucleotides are TGTGCCAGCAGTCCCCGAGCGGGAGTCTTCAATGAGCAGTTCTTC.

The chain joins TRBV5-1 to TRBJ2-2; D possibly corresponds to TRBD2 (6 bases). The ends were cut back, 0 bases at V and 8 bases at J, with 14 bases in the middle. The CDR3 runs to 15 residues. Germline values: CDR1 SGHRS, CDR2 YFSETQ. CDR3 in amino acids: CASSLGGLREGELFF. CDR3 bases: TGCGCCAGCAGCTTGGGGGGACTCCGGGAAGGGGAGCTGTTTTTT.

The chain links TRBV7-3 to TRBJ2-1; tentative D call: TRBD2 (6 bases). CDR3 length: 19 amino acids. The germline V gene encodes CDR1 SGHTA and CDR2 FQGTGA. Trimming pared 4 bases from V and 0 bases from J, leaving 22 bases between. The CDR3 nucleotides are TGTGCCAGCAGCTGGGGAGGCCAAATAGCGGACGCCTCCTACAATGAGCAGTTCTTC. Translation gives CASSWGGQIADASYNEQFF.

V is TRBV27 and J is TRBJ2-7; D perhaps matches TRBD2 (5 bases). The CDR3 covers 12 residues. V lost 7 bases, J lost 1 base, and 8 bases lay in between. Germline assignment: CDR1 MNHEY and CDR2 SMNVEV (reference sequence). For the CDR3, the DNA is TGTGCCAGCATTTCGGGATCCTACGAGCAGTACTTC. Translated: CASISGSYEQYF.

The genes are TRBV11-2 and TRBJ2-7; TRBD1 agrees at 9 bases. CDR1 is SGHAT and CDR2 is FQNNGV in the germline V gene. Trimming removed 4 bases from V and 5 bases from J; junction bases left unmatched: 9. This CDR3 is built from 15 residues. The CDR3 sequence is CASSSPGTGIHEQYF. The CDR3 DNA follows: TGTGCCAGCAGCTCCCCCGGGACAGGGATCCACGAGCAGTACTTC.

The CDR3 nucleotides read TGTGCCAGCAGTGACGGGACAGGGACTTATGGCTACACCTTC. This sequence encodes CASSDGTGTYGYTF. The V gene is TRBV5-6, the J gene TRBJ1-2; 9 positions match TRBD1. V shed 5 bases and J 5 bases; nucleotides not matched to a gene: 7. The CDR3 has 14 residues. CDR1 and CDR2 from the germline V gene are SGHDT and YYEEEE.

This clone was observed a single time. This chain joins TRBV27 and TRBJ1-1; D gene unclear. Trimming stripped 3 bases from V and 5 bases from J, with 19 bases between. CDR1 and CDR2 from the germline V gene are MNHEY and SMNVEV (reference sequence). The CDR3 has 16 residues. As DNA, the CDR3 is TGTGCCAGCAGTTTTTTGAGGGCCCAAGGACCTACTGAAGCTTTCTTT. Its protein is CASSFLRAQGPTEAFF.

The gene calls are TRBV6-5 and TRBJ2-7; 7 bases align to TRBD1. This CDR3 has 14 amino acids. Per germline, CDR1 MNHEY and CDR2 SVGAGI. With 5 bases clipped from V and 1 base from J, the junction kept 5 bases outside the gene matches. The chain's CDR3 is CASSVQTGSYEQYF. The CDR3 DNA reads TGTGCCAGCAGTGTCCAGACAGGGTCCTACGAGCAGTACTTC.

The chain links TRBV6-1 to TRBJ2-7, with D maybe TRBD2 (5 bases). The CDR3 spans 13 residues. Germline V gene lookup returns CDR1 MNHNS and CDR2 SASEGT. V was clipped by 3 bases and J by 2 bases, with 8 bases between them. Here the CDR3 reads CASSDFGAYEQYF. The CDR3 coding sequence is TGTGCCAGCAGTGATTTCGGGGCCTACGAGCAGTACTTC.

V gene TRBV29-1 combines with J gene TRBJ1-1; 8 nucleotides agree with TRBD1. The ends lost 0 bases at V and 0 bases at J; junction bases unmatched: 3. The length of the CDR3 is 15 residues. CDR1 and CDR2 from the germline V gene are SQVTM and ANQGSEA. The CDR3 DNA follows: TGCAGCGTTGAAGAACAGGGGGGGATGAACACTGAAGCTTTCTTT. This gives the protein CSVEEQGGMNTEAFF.

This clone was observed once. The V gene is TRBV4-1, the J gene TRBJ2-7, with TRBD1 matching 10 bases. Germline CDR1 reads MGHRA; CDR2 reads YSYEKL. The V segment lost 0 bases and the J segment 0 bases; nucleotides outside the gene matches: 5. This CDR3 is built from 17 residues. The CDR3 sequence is CASSQEYRTGGSYEQYF. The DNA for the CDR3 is TGCGCCAGCAGCCAAGAGTATCGGACAGGGGGCTCCTACGAGCAGTACTTC.

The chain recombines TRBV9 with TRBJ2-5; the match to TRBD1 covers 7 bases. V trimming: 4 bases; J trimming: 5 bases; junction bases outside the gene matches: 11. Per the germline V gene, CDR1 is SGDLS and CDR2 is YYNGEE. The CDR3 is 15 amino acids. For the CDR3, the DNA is TGTGCCAGCAGCTCACGACAGGGTGATATGGAGACCCAGTACTTC. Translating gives CASSSRQGDMETQYF.

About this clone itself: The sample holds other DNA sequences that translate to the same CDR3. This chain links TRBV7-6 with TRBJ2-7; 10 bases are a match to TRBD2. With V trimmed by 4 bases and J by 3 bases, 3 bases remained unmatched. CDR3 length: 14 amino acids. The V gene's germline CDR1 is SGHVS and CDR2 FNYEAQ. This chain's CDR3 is CASSSASGSYEQYF. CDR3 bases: TGTGCCAGCAGCTCGGCTAGCGGGAGCTACGAGCAGTACTTC.

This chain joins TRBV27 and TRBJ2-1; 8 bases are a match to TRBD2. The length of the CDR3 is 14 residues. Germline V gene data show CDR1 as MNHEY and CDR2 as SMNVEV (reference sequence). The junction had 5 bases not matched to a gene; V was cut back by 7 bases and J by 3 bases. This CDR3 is CASNSAGVYNEQFF. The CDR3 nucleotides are TGTGCCAGCAATTCAGCGGGAGTCTACAATGAGCAGTTCTTC.

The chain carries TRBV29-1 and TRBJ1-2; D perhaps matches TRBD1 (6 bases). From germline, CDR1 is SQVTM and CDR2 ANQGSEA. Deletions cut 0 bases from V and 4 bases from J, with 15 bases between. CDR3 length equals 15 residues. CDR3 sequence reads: CSVEDPTGWAYGYTF. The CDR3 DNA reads TGCAGCGTTGAAGATCCTACAGGGTGGGCCTATGGCTACACCTTC.